This record looks at one T cell receptor (beta chain) sequence and its context. The target antigen is unknown. The CDR3 runs 15 residues. V shed 2 bases, J shed 1 base, and the junction held 3 bases outside the gene matches. The germline V gene has CDR1 SGHRS and CDR2 YFSETQ. The data were obtained in a study of T cell responses to AZD1222 COVID-19 vaccine. General study findings and limits: Researchers took repertoire samples only after the peak T cell response had come.

TCRdb's table, derived via immunoSEQ multiplex PCR, lists solely in-frame clones and lacks some. The sample holds about 190,000 clones, 94% seen once. Sequenced here: peripheral blood, sampled on day 0 of AZD1222 vaccination. The rearrangement links TRBV5-1 to TRBJ1-5; 7 bases map to TRBD1. The TCR comes from an adult in good health. CDR3 residues: CASSLGGASNQPQHF. The CDR3 region has the DNA TGCGCCAGCAGCTTAGGGGGCGCGAGCAATCAGCCCCAGCATTTT.